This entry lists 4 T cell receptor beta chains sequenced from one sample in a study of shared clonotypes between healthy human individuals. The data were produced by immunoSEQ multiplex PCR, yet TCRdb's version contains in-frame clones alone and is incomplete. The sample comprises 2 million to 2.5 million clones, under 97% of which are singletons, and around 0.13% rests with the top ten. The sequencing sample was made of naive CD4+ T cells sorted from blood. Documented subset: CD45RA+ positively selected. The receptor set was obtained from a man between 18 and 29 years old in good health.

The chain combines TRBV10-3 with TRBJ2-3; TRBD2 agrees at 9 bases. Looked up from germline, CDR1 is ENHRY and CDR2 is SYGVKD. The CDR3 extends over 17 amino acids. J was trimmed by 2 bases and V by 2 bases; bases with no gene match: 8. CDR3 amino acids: CAISEGWSSGDTDTQYF. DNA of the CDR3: TGTGCCATCAGTGAGGGGTGGTCTAGCGGGGACACAGATACGCAGTATTTT.

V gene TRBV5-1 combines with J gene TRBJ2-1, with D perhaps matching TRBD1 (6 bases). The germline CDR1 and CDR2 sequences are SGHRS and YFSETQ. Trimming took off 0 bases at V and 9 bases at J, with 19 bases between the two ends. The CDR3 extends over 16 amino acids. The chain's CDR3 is CASSLGHGRGVGEQFF. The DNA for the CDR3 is TGCGCCAGCAGCTTGGGACATGGCAGGGGCGTCGGTGAGCAGTTCTTC.

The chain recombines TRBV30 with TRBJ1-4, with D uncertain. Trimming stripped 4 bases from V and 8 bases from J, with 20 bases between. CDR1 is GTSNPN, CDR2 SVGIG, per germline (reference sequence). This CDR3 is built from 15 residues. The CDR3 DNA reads TGTGCCTGGAACTACCACGGGGTGTTTGTCGAAAAACTGTTTTTT. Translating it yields CAWNYHGVFVEKLFF.

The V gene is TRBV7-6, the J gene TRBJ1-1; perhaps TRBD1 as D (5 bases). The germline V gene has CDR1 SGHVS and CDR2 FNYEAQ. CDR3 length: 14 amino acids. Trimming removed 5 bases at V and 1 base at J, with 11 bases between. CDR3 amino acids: CASSPQASNTEAFF. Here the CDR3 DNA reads TGTGCCAGCAGCCCACAGGCTTCGAACACTGAAGCTTTCTTT.